Given below is one T cell receptor beta chain in context. The data were obtained in a study of blood T cell repertoires in COVID-19. As for the study in general: The United States, Italy and Spain supplied acute and convalescent COVID-19 samples.

Authors' processing steps: From reference gene primer amplification, estimates of nucleated cell counts were derived. Profiled with immunoSEQ multiplex PCR; TCRdb holds only in-frame clones, not every one. V and J calls and clone size are copied from that table; D and trimming were computed from the DNA. The sample lists fewer than 250,000 clones, 85% occurring once. The sequencing input was peripheral blood. The sequence came from a woman aged 60-75 years with active or convalescent COVID-19.

The CDR3 DNA reads as TGTGCCAGCTCACGCTTTGGGACACTCAACACTGAAGCTTTCTTT. This gives the protein CASSRFGTLNTEAFF. The chain employs TRBV18 and TRBJ1-1, with a weak D call TRBD1 (6 bases). Germline lookup yields CDR1 KGHSH and CDR2 LQKENI. V was shortened by 4 bases and J by 2 bases, with 14 bases between the two germline ends. This CDR3 spans 15 amino acids.